The clone carrying this T cell receptor (beta chain) was detected a few times. Its specificity is unknown. The V end lost 3 bases, the J end lost 4 bases, and 13 bases lay between the germline ends. This CDR3 contains 14 residues. CDR1 and CDR2 from the germline V gene are SGHRS and YFSETQ. TCRdb re-analysed the 5' RACE reads in MiXCR, keeping a single row per CDR3 protein. Of 450,000 to 650,000 distinct CDR3 sequences in the sample, just over 20% were seen once. This entry is derived from a study of T cells after yellow fever vaccination. Whole-study findings and limits: After the booster, over 95% of CD4 and just over 85% of CD8 primary-response clones were re-detected. It was a weaker secondary response, yet one that peaked faster, at day 5 versus 15. CD4 and CD8 compartments shared a small share of clonotypes.

This chain uses TRBV5-1 with TRBJ1-1, with a tentative D call TRBD1 (5 bases). This specimen was PBMCs, taken 20 to 25 days after the first yellow fever vaccination. This TCR was recovered from a man between 18 and 35 years old who received the YFV17D yellow fever vaccine. The CDR3 DNA sequence: TGCGCCAGCAGCTCAAGAGGGGCGGTCACTGAAGCTTTCTTT. Its protein product is CASSSRGAVTEAFF.